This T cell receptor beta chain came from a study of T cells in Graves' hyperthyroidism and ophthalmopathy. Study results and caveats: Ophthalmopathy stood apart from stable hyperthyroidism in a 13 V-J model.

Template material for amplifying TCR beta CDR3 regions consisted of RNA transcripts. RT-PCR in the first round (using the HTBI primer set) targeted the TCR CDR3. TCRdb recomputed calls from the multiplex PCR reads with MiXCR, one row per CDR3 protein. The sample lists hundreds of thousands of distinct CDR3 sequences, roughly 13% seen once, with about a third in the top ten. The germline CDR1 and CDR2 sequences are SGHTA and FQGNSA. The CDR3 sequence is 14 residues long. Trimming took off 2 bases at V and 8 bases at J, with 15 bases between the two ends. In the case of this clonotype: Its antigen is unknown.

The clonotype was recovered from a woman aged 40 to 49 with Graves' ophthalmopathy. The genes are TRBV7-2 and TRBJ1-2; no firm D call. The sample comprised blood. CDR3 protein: CASSLQRARLGYTF. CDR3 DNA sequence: TGTGCCAGCAGCTTACAGAGGGCGCGGCTGGGCTACACCTTC.